This T cell receptor (beta chain) comes out of a study of T cells after yellow fever vaccination. TCRdb re-called the 5' RACE reads through MiXCR, storing one row per CDR3 protein. This sample has 450,000 to 650,000 distinct CDR3 sequences, with roughly 14% found just once. Germline V gives CDR1 MDHEN, CDR2 SYDVKM. The CDR3 runs 14 residues. V was cut by 8 bases and J by 3 bases, with 16 bases left in between. This sequence joins TRBV28 and TRBJ1-2, with D possibly being TRBD1 (5 bases). This specimen was PBMCs, taken on the day of the yellow fever booster vaccination. The source is a man in his thirties or forties who received the YFV17D yellow fever vaccine. CDR3 residues: CASRPQGTDYGYTF. The CDR3 DNA is TGTGCCAGCCGACCACAAGGGACCGACTATGGCTACACCTTC.